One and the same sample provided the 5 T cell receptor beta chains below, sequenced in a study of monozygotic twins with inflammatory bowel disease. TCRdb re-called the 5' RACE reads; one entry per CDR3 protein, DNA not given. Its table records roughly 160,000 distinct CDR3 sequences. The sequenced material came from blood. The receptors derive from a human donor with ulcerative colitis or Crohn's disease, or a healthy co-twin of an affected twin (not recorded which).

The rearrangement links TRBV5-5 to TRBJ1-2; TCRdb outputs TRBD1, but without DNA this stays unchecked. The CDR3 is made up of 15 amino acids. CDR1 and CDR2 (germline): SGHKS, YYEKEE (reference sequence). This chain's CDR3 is CASSLARGGSYGYTF. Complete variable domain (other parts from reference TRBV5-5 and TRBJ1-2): DAGVTQSPTHLIKTRGQQVTLRCSPISGHKSVSWYQQVLGQGPQFIFQYYEKEERGRGNFPDRFSARQFPNYSSELNVNALLLGDSALYLCASSLARGGSYGYTFGSGTRLTVV.

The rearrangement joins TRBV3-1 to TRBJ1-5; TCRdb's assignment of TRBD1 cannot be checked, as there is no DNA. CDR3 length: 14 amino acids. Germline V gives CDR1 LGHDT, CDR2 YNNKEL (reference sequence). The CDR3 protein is CASSQDWDLQPQHF.

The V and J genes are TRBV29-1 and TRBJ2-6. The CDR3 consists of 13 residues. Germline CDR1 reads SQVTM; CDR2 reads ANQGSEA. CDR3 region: CSVEVAGANVLTF.

This CDR3 reads CASSPSLEWSSYEQYF. The chain couples TRBV18 to TRBJ2-7. The CDR3 is made up of 16 amino acids. Germline V gene data show CDR1 as KGHSH and CDR2 as LQKENI.

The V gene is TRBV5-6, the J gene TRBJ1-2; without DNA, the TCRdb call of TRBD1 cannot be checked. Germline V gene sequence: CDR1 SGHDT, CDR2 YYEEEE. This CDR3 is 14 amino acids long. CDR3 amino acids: CASSVGGGYYGYTF.